These T cell receptor beta chains were read from a single sample in a study of CD8+ T cells in alopecia areata. The method was immunoSEQ multiplex PCR; TCRdb's version includes in-frame clones alone and lacks a portion of them. The table lists under 150,000 clones, less than 70% of them singletons. Source: CD4+ T cells sorted from blood, taken at week 24, from a patient treated with tofacitinib. The receptors derive from a human donor with alopecia areata. The CDR3 runs from the conserved cysteine through the conserved F or W. The order of the fields is CDR3 protein, CDR3 DNA, V gene, D gene, J gene, clone size. D genes are given only for firm matches. Clone size is stated in some rows and not others, as once, few, many or a class when expanded.

CDR3aa: CASSLQGNTGELFF
CDR3nt: TGCGCCAGCAGCTTGCAAGGGAACACCGGGGAGCTGTTTTTT
v_gene: TRBV5-1
d_gene: -
j_gene: TRBJ2-2
abundance: -

CDR3aa: CSVAGTGIETQYF
CDR3nt: TGCAGCGTAGCCGGGACAGGGATAGAGACCCAGTACTTC
v_gene: TRBV29-1
d_gene: TRBD1
j_gene: TRBJ2-5
abundance: -

CDR3aa: CASRRLTYGPQHF
CDR3nt: TGTGCCAGTAGACGACTGACGTATGGGCCCCAGCATTTT
v_gene: TRBV19
d_gene: -
j_gene: TRBJ1-5
abundance: -

CDR3aa: CASSPGKAENTEAFF
CDR3nt: TGTGCCAGCTCACCAGGTAAGGCGGAGAACACTGAAGCTTTCTTT
v_gene: TRBV18
d_gene: -
j_gene: TRBJ1-1
abundance: -

CDR3aa: CASSQEDGGANEQYF
CDR3nt: TGCGCCAGCAGCCAAGAGGACGGGGGGGCTAACGAGCAGTACTTC
v_gene: TRBV4-3
d_gene: TRBD2
j_gene: TRBJ2-7
abundance: -

CDR3aa: CASSLAGGQETQYF
CDR3nt: TGTGCCAGCAGCTTAGCGGGGGGACAAGAGACCCAGTACTTC
v_gene: TRBV7-9
d_gene: -
j_gene: TRBJ2-5
abundance: few

CDR3aa: CASSVGGSGVYEQYF
CDR3nt: TGTGCCAGCAGCGTGGGTGGTAGCGGGGTGTACGAGCAGTACTTC
v_gene: TRBV9
d_gene: TRBD2
j_gene: TRBJ2-7
abundance: -

CDR3aa: CASSFVLWGEYTEAFF
CDR3nt: TGTGCCAGCAGCTTCGTATTATGGGGGGAATACACTGAAGCTTTCTTT
v_gene: TRBV11-3
d_gene: -
j_gene: TRBJ1-1
abundance: few

CDR3aa: CASKDRLTTEAFF
CDR3nt: TGTGCCAGCAAGGATCGGTTGACCACTGAAGCTTTCTTT
v_gene: TRBV2
d_gene: -
j_gene: TRBJ1-1
abundance: few

CDR3aa: CASSLAPNTEAFF
CDR3nt: TGCGCCAGCAGCCTCGCACCCAACACTGAAGCTTTCTTT
v_gene: TRBV5-1
d_gene: -
j_gene: TRBJ1-1
abundance: -

CDR3aa: CASSIDRVVNNEQFF
CDR3nt: TGTGCCAGCAGTATCGACAGGGTGGTTAACAATGAGCAGTTCTTC
v_gene: TRBV2
d_gene: TRBD1
j_gene: TRBJ2-1
abundance: few

CDR3aa: CASSQDRSPSDTQYF
CDR3nt: TGCGCCAGCAGCCAAGATCGATCGCCGTCAGATACGCAGTATTTT
v_gene: TRBV4-3
d_gene: -
j_gene: TRBJ2-3
abundance: few

CDR3aa: CASSPSDTRGYTF
CDR3nt: TGTGCCAGCTCACCTTCCGACACCCGTGGCTACACCTTC
v_gene: TRBV18
d_gene: -
j_gene: TRBJ1-2
abundance: -

CDR3aa: CASSSLGNLEGETQYF
CDR3nt: TGTGCCAGCAGCTCTCTCGGAAACCTCGAGGGGGAGACCCAGTACTTC
v_gene: TRBV11-3
d_gene: -
j_gene: TRBJ2-5
abundance: -

CDR3aa: CASSQGVAGTGTNIQYF
CDR3nt: TGCGCCAGCAGCCAAGGAGTTGCCGGGACAGGGACGAACATTCAGTACTTC
v_gene: TRBV4-3
d_gene: TRBD1
j_gene: TRBJ2-4
abundance: many

CDR3aa: CASSHDGQDDYGYTF
CDR3nt: TGCGCCAGCAGCCACGATGGACAGGATGACTATGGCTACACCTTC
v_gene: TRBV4-3
d_gene: TRBD1
j_gene: TRBJ1-2
abundance: -

CDR3aa: CASSQGLRGTGELFF
CDR3nt: TGCGCCAGCAGCCAAGGCTTGCGGGGAACCGGGGAGCTGTTTTTT
v_gene: TRBV4-1
d_gene: -
j_gene: TRBJ2-2
abundance: -

CDR3aa: CSAAGTGELFF
CDR3nt: TGCAGCGCTGCGGGCACCGGGGAGCTGTTTTTT
v_gene: TRBV29-1
d_gene: -
j_gene: TRBJ2-2
abundance: few

CDR3aa: CAWSVKRGADTQYF
CDR3nt: TGTGCCTGGAGTGTCAAGCGGGGGGCGGATACGCAGTATTTT
v_gene: TRBV30
d_gene: TRBD2
j_gene: TRBJ2-3
abundance: -

CDR3aa: CASSGGIIGNTGELFF
CDR3nt: TGCGCCAGCAGCGGAGGTATTATCGGGAACACCGGGGAGCTGTTTTTT
v_gene: TRBV5-1
d_gene: -
j_gene: TRBJ2-2
abundance: -

CDR3aa: CASRPPGTGNTGELFF
CDR3nt: TGTGCCAGCAGGCCCCCCGGGACAGGGAACACCGGGGAGCTGTTTTTT
v_gene: TRBV11-1
d_gene: TRBD1
j_gene: TRBJ2-2
abundance: -

CDR3aa: CASSPPGLGTKNIQYF
CDR3nt: TGTGCCAGCAGTCCTCCGGGCCTCGGGACCAAAAACATTCAGTACTTC
v_gene: TRBV7-9
d_gene: -
j_gene: TRBJ2-4
abundance: -

CDR3aa: CASSLGIYLGVTDTQYF
CDR3nt: TGCGCCAGCAGCTTGGGGATCTACCTCGGGGTTACAGATACGCAGTATTTT
v_gene: TRBV5-1
d_gene: -
j_gene: TRBJ2-3
abundance: -

CDR3aa: CASSSSGGRYNEQFF
CDR3nt: TGTGCCAGCAGCTCCTCGGGGGGGAGATACAATGAGCAGTTCTTC
v_gene: TRBV7-2
d_gene: TRBD2
j_gene: TRBJ2-1
abundance: -

CDR3aa: CASSLDQGNTEAFF
CDR3nt: TGTGCCAGCAGTTTAGACCAGGGGAACACTGAAGCTTTCTTT
v_gene: TRBV28
d_gene: -
j_gene: TRBJ1-1
abundance: -

CDR3aa: CAWSVRTGFNYGYTF
CDR3nt: TGTGCCTGGAGTGTACGAACAGGATTTAACTATGGCTACACCTTC
v_gene: TRBV30
d_gene: -
j_gene: TRBJ1-2
abundance: -

CDR3aa: CASNSRSNQPQHF
CDR3nt: TGTGCCAGCAATTCAAGGAGCAATCAGCCCCAGCATTTT
v_gene: TRBV6-1
d_gene: -
j_gene: TRBJ1-5
abundance: -

CDR3aa: CASSQQDIGANNEKLFF
CDR3nt: TGCGCCAGCAGCCAACAAGATATCGGGGCAAATAATGAAAAACTGTTTTTT
v_gene: TRBV4-1
d_gene: -
j_gene: TRBJ1-4
abundance: few

CDR3aa: CASSLVGPPGAYTF
CDR3nt: TGTGCCAGCAGCTTAGTCGGGCCCCCGGGGGCCTACACCTTC
v_gene: TRBV7-2
d_gene: -
j_gene: TRBJ1-2
abundance: few

CDR3aa: CASSCDRGAGYGANVLTF
CDR3nt: TGTGCCAGCAGTTGTGACAGGGGGGCGGGTTATGGGGCCAACGTCCTGACTTTC
v_gene: TRBV6-9
d_gene: TRBD1
j_gene: TRBJ2-6
abundance: -

CDR3aa: CASSQCHLFF
CDR3nt: TGCGCCAGCAGTCAATGCCACCTATTCTTT
v_gene: TRBV23-1
d_gene: -
j_gene: TRBJ1-1
abundance: -

CDR3aa: CSVSETGGMGTEAFF
CDR3nt: TGCAGCGTTAGTGAGACAGGGGGCATGGGCACTGAAGCTTTCTTT
v_gene: TRBV29-1
d_gene: TRBD1
j_gene: TRBJ1-1
abundance: -

CDR3aa: CASSEIAGNNSPLHF
CDR3nt: TGTGCCAGCAGTGAAATAGCAGGGAATAATTCACCCCTCCACTTT
v_gene: TRBV2
d_gene: -
j_gene: TRBJ1-6
abundance: few

CDR3aa: CASSLEGGSRWYF
CDR3nt: TGTGCCAGCAGTCTGGAGGGGGGGTCCAGGTGGTACTTC
v_gene: TRBV27
d_gene: -
j_gene: TRBJ2-7
abundance: few

CDR3aa: CASRAEFTSTDTQYF
CDR3nt: TGTGCCAGCAGGGCCGAGTTTACTAGCACAGATACGCAGTATTTT
v_gene: TRBV2
d_gene: -
j_gene: TRBJ2-3
abundance: few

CDR3aa: CASSLEGGAEDTQYF
CDR3nt: TGCGCCAGCAGCTTGGAAGGGGGGGCCGAAGATACGCAGTATTTT
v_gene: TRBV5-1
d_gene: -
j_gene: TRBJ2-3
abundance: few

CDR3aa: CASSPGGVGQETQYF
CDR3nt: TGTGCCAGCAGCCCAGGGGGGGTGGGCCAAGAGACCCAGTACTTC
v_gene: TRBV7-2
d_gene: -
j_gene: TRBJ2-5
abundance: -

CDR3aa: CASSGDRRAKNIQYF
CDR3nt: TGTGCCAGCAGTGGGGACAGGAGGGCCAAAAACATTCAGTACTTC
v_gene: TRBV6-1
d_gene: TRBD1
j_gene: TRBJ2-4
abundance: few

CDR3aa: CASSSYTDSGELFF
CDR3nt: TGTGCCAGCAGCTCTTATACTGATTCCGGGGAGCTGTTTTTT
v_gene: TRBV11-2
d_gene: -
j_gene: TRBJ2-2
abundance: few

CDR3aa: CASSLAWTGKETQYF
CDR3nt: TGTGCCAGCAGCTTAGCATGGACAGGGAAAGAGACCCAGTACTTC
v_gene: TRBV7-8
d_gene: TRBD1
j_gene: TRBJ2-5
abundance: few